The 17 T cell receptor beta chains given below trace back to one sample, sequenced in a study of blood T cell repertoires in COVID-19. The table came from immunoSEQ multiplex PCR; TCRdb's copy has only in-frame clones and leaves some out. The sample shows 97,000 or so clones, 70% to 85% of them seen only once. Material for sequencing was peripheral blood. The receptors stem from a man in his sixties or seventies with active or convalescent COVID-19.

The chain has TRBV6-5 and TRBJ2-7; 8 bases fit TRBD1. CDR3 length equals 14 residues. From germline, CDR1 is MNHEY and CDR2 SVGAGI. V lost 8 bases, J lost 0 bases, and 6 bases stayed unmatched. CDR3 DNA sequence: TGTGCCAGCGGCCCCAGGGGGCGCTCCTACGAGCAGTACTTC. This codes for CASGPRGRSYEQYF.

J is TRBJ2-7 and V is TRBV19; possible D gene TRBD2, 5 bases. V was cut by 1 base and J by 2 bases, with 9 bases left in between. The CDR3 is 14 amino acids. CDR1 and CDR2 (germline): LNHDA, SQIVND (reference sequence). CDR3 region: CASSIGERPYEQYF. The CDR3, as DNA: TGTGCCAGTAGTATAGGGGAGAGGCCCTACGAGCAGTACTTC.

The rearrangement links TRBV9 to TRBJ1-6; no firm D call. Looked up from germline, CDR1 is SGDLS and CDR2 is YYNGEE. This CDR3 is built from 17 residues. Trimming removed 4 bases from V and 5 bases from J, with 19 bases in between. CDR3 sequence (DNA): TGTGCCAGCAGCCCCTCCGGAGTAAACACTGATAATTCACCCCTCCACTTT. Translated, it gives CASSPSGVNTDNSPLHF.

The gene calls are TRBV11-2 and TRBJ2-1, with 10 bases identical to TRBD2. The junction had 13 bases not matched to a gene; V was cut back by 5 bases and J by 9 bases. The CDR3 loop spans 16 amino acids. Per germline, CDR1 SGHAT and CDR2 FQNNGV. The CDR3 bases are TGTGCCAGCAGCCCTAGTTCCAGCGGGGGGGCCCTTGAGCAGTTCTTC. Its translation: CASSPSSSGGALEQFF.

The gene calls are TRBV21-1 and TRBJ1-5. TRBV21-1 is classified as a pseudogene. CDR3 size: 18 residues. CDR3 coding DNA: TGTGCCAGCAGCAAAGACCCCCGGGGGGGCGGGAGCAATCAGCCCCAGCATTTT. This gives the protein CASSKDPRGGGSNQPQHF.

The CDR3, as DNA: TGCGCCAGCAGCTTGGTTCCGGCAGGTAATGAAAAACTGTTTTTT. Amino acids: CASSLVPAGNEKLFF. J is TRBJ1-4 and V is TRBV5-1; D uncertain. Between the trimmed V and J ends, which lost 0 bases and 4 bases, there was a span of 10 bases. CDR1 is SGHRS, CDR2 YFSETQ, per germline. The CDR3 has 15 residues. Full variable domain (remainder filled in from reference TRBV5-1 and TRBJ1-4): KAGVTQTPRYLIKTRGQQVTLSCSPISGHRSVSWYQQTPGQGLQFLFEYFSETQRNKGNFPGRFSGRQFSNSRSEMNVSTLELGDSALYLCASSLVPAGNEKLFFGSGTQLSVL.

Here the CDR3 DNA reads TGCGCCAGCAGTGAGTCGATGCAGGGAAGCTACACCTTC. Protein sequence: CASSESMQGSYTF. The chain couples TRBV10-1 to TRBJ1-2; TRBD1 is a possible D gene (5 bases). Germline lookup yields CDR1 WNHNN and CDR2 SYGVQD (reference sequence). Deletions cut 0 bases from V and 9 bases from J, with 11 bases between. The CDR3 loop spans 13 amino acids.

The rearrangement links TRBV10-3 to TRBJ2-7; the D is unclear. This CDR3 is built from 13 residues. Germline V gene sequence: CDR1 ENHRY, CDR2 SYGVKD. The ends were cut back, 0 bases at V and 5 bases at J, with 8 bases in the middle. The CDR3 spells CAISESIGDEQYF. CDR3 DNA: TGTGCCATCAGTGAGTCGATAGGAGACGAGCAGTACTTC.

The rearrangement joins TRBV9 to TRBJ2-7; D is possibly TRBD2 (5 bases). Germline CDR1 is SGDLS and CDR2 is YYNGEE. This CDR3 is 13 amino acids long. The germline V and J ends were trimmed by 2 bases and 6 bases, with 12 bases remaining between them. The CDR3 loop is CASSVGPEGEQYF. For the CDR3, the DNA is TGTGCCAGCAGCGTGGGTCCTGAGGGCGAGCAGTACTTC.

The chain joins TRBV2 to TRBJ2-5; TRBD2 agrees at 12 bases. Trimming at V came to 6 bases and at J to 4 bases, leaving 3 bases not matched to a gene. Germline V gene data show CDR1 as SNHLY and CDR2 as FYNNEI. This CDR3 has 14 residues. CDR3 bases: TGTGCCAGCAGGTTACTAGCGGGGGGAGAGACCCAGTACTTC. This codes for CASRLLAGGETQYF.

The V call is TRBV5-4, the J call TRBJ2-7, with D perhaps TRBD2 (6 bases). Germline V gives CDR1 SGHNT, CDR2 YYREEE (reference sequence). This CDR3 contains 14 residues. The ends were cut back, 0 bases at V and 6 bases at J, with 13 bases in the middle. CDR3 nucleotides: TGTGCCAGCAGCTTGGCTGGGGGGATAGGCGAGCAGTACTTC. This sequence encodes CASSLAGGIGEQYF.

This chain joins TRBV5-5 and TRBJ1-2; D is perhaps TRBD1 (6 bases). Germline CDR1 reads SGHKS; CDR2 reads YYEKEE (reference sequence). CDR3 length: 15 residues. The ends were cut back, 0 bases at V and 6 bases at J, with 15 bases in the middle. The CDR3 nucleotides are TGTGCCAGCAGCTTGGCCGTCAGGGGCGCGAATGGCTACACCTTC. The encoded protein is CASSLAVRGANGYTF.

The chain couples TRBV7-9 to TRBJ2-2, with 11 bases fitting TRBD1. The V segment lost 5 bases and the J segment 5 bases; nucleotides outside the gene matches: 4. This CDR3 has 15 amino acids. CDR1 and CDR2 (germline): SEHNR, FQNEAQ (reference sequence). The CDR3 region is CASSPGQGETGELFF. The CDR3 bases are TGTGCCAGCAGCCCGGGACAGGGGGAGACCGGGGAGCTGTTTTTT.

This clone has just one count. The chain couples TRBV5-1 to TRBJ2-1; a weak D match, TRBD1 (9 bases). CDR3 length: 16 residues. Germline values: CDR1 SGHRS, CDR2 YFSETQ. The V and J ends lost 2 bases and 7 bases respectively, with 19 bases between them. Here the CDR3 DNA reads TGCGCCAGCAGCTTTCAATTAGCGGGGACAGGGAATGAGCAGTTCTTC. It specifies CASSFQLAGTGNEQFF.

Written as DNA, the CDR3 is TGTGCCAGCAGCCAAGCCGCTAGCGGGGGCCACGAGCAGTACTTC. Translated, it gives CASSQAASGGHEQYF. The chain has TRBV3-1 (or the pseudogene TRBV3-2) and TRBJ2-7, with 10 bases that match TRBD2. This CDR3 spans 15 amino acids. Germline CDR1 is LGHDT and CDR2 is YNNKEL (reference sequence). J lost 5 bases, V lost 1 base, and 5 bases had no gene match.

This chain connects TRBV21-1 to TRBJ1-1; the listed D gene, TRBD1, was not tested against the DNA. TRBV21-1 is a pseudogene. The CDR3 has 15 amino acids. CDR3 protein: CASSKDRGLNTEAFF. Here the CDR3 DNA reads TGTGCCAGCAGCAAAGACAGGGGTTTGAACACTGAAGCTTTCTTT.

This chain joins TRBV9 and TRBJ2-3; weak D call: TRBD1 (5 bases). The V gene's germline CDR1 is SGDLS and CDR2 YYNGEE. The CDR3 is 13 residues long. The V and J ends lost 4 bases and 6 bases respectively, with 12 bases between them. This chain's CDR3 is CASSPQGRDTQYF. In nucleotides, the CDR3 is TGTGCCAGCAGCCCCCAGGGAAGGGATACGCAGTATTTT.